Each of the 28 T cell receptor beta chains below was sequenced from the same sample in a study of blood T cell repertoires in COVID-19. This table comes from immunoSEQ multiplex PCR, and its TCRdb copy is limited to in-frame clones, with some not included. This sample has some 380,000 clones, with around 90% found just once. The sample comprised PBMCs or T cells enriched from blood (not recorded which). These TCRs come from a woman aged 40 to 50 with acute COVID-19.

The chain is built from TRBV29-1 and TRBJ2-5; TRBD2 matches at 15 bases. Per germline, CDR1 SQVTM and CDR2 ANQGSEA. V was pared by 6 bases and J by 4 bases, with 6 bases of the junction left unmatched. The CDR3 spans 15 residues. The CDR3: CSVGLAGGPRETQYF. The CDR3 nucleotides are TGCAGCGTCGGACTAGCGGGGGGGCCACGAGAGACCCAGTACTTC.

The DNA of the CDR3 is TGTGCCACCAGTGACCCCCTTACAGGGCTCCAGCATTTT. This sequence encodes CATSDPLTGLQHF. The chain combines TRBV24-1 with TRBJ1-5, with D possibly matching TRBD1 (6 bases). The CDR3 length is 13 residues. Germline V gene sequence: CDR1 KGHDR, CDR2 SFDVKD. Trimming took off 4 bases at V and 12 bases at J, with 15 bases between the two ends.

This chain connects TRBV5-8 to TRBJ1-2; 8 bases agree with TRBD1. Trimming removed 6 bases from V and 6 bases from J; junction bases left unmatched: 4. The germline gives CDR1 SGHTS, CDR2 YDEGEE. CDR3 length equals 12 residues. This CDR3 reads CASTQTGDGYTF. CDR3 nucleotides: TGTGCCAGCACCCAGACAGGGGATGGCTACACCTTC.

V is TRBV2 and J is TRBJ1-2; D might be TRBD1 (5 bases). V gave up 7 bases and J gave up 8 bases, with 17 bases separating them. The CDR3 covers 13 residues. Germline CDR1 reads SNHLY; CDR2 reads FYNNEI. The CDR3 bases are TGTGCCAGCACTCCTCCAGGGTCGACCGGCTACACCTTC. Translation gives CASTPPGSTGYTF.

The chain links TRBV19 to TRBJ1-6; the match to TRBD1 covers 8 bases. V dropped 4 bases and J dropped 10; count of bases not matched to a gene: 6. The CDR3 is 14 amino acids. Germline CDR1 and CDR2: LNHDA and SQIVND (reference sequence). CDR3 DNA sequence: TGTGCCAGTAGTAAGGACAGGGACGGCTCACCCCTCCACTTT. This sequence encodes CASSKDRDGSPLHF.

V and J are TRBV27 and TRBJ1-1, with 10 bases that match TRBD1. The germline V gene has CDR1 MNHEY and CDR2 SMNVEV (reference sequence). CDR3 length: 17 residues. V dropped 7 bases and J dropped 2; count of bases not matched to a gene: 13. The CDR3 nucleotides are TGTGCCAGCACCACCACACCGAGACAGGGGGCTAACACTGAAGCTTTCTTT. This translates into CASTTTPRQGANTEAFF.

J is TRBJ2-5 and V is TRBV3-1 (or the pseudogene TRBV3-2); a weak D match, TRBD2 (6 bases). Germline CDR1 reads LGHDT; CDR2 reads YNNKEL (reference sequence). Trimming pared 4 bases from V and 3 bases from J, leaving 12 bases between. This CDR3 contains 14 residues. The CDR3 is CASSRDLSKETQYF. CDR3 sequence (DNA): TGTGCCAGCAGCCGGGACTTGTCAAAAGAGACCCAGTACTTC.

V and J are TRBV27 and TRBJ2-1; D perhaps matches TRBD2 (5 bases). Germline lookup yields CDR1 MNHEY and CDR2 SMNVEV (reference sequence). The CDR3 spans 15 residues. V was clipped by 6 bases and J by 2 bases, with 14 bases between them. Here the CDR3 DNA reads TGTGCCAGCAGCGACTACAATCCTACCTACAATGAGCAGTTCTTC. It encodes CASSDYNPTYNEQFF.

The CDR3 spells CASSQDDTSSGNTIYF. The CDR3 bases are TGCGCCAGCAGCCAAGACGACACCTCCTCTGGAAACACCATATATTTT. The chain employs TRBV4-1 and TRBJ1-3; no reliable D call. V was trimmed by 0 bases and J by 0 bases, leaving 9 bases between them. This CDR3 contains 16 residues. Germline CDR1 and CDR2: MGHRA and YSYEKL.

The chain recombines TRBV4-2 with TRBJ2-7; tentative D call: TRBD2 (6 bases). This CDR3 comprises 15 residues. Trimming cost V 4 bases and J 2 bases, with 15 bases left between them. Germline values: CDR1 LGHNA, CDR2 YNFKEQ. CDR3 nucleotide sequence: TGTGCCAGCAGCCGCGGGACGCAATTACCCTACGAGCAGTACTTC. Translated: CASSRGTQLPYEQYF.

The chain couples TRBV3-1 (or the pseudogene TRBV3-2) to TRBJ2-3; 7 bases align to TRBD2. The CDR3 is 14 amino acids. Germline values: CDR1 LGHDT, CDR2 YNNKEL (reference sequence). V dropped 0 bases and J dropped 6; count of bases not matched to a gene: 3. The DNA for the CDR3 is TGTGCCAGCAGCCAAGACAACGGGGGGGATACGCAGTATTTT. Translated: CASSQDNGGDTQYF.

The J gene is TRBJ2-7, the V gene TRBV7-9; 9 bases are a match to TRBD1. There are 14 residues in the CDR3. With V trimmed by 4 bases and J by 2 bases, 3 bases remained unmatched. From germline, CDR1 is SEHNR and CDR2 FQNEAQ (reference sequence). The CDR3 region is CASSWGQGAYEQYF. The DNA of the CDR3 is TGTGCCAGCAGCTGGGGACAGGGAGCCTACGAGCAGTACTTC.

The chain employs TRBV3-1 (or the pseudogene TRBV3-2) and TRBJ2-1, with a weak D call TRBD2 (7 bases). In germline, CDR1 is LGHDT, CDR2 YNNKEL (reference sequence). The length of the CDR3 is 15 residues. The V gene lost 0 bases and the J gene lost 4 bases, with 10 bases spanning the gap. The chain's CDR3 is CASSQEGGRYNEQFF. CDR3 nucleotides: TGTGCCAGCAGCCAAGAGGGGGGGCGGTACAATGAGCAGTTCTTC.

This chain joins TRBV28 and TRBJ1-2, with 9 positions matching TRBD1. Germline trimming cut 6 bases from V and 2 bases from J; bases unmatched to any gene: 13. Germline V CDR1 and CDR2: MDHEN, SYDVKM. The CDR3 contains 17 residues. The CDR3 DNA follows: TGTGCCAGCAGCCTAACAGGGGGCGACTTTACAAACTATGGCTACACCTTC. It specifies CASSLTGGDFTNYGYTF.

This sequence joins TRBV9 and TRBJ1-5; possible D gene TRBD1, 5 bases. This CDR3 has 14 amino acids. The V end was cut by 4 bases, the J end by 3 bases, with 11 bases between. Germline values: CDR1 SGDLS, CDR2 YYNGEE. CDR3: CASSPDSYNQPQHF. Here the CDR3 DNA reads TGTGCCAGCAGCCCAGACAGCTACAATCAGCCCCAGCATTTT.

The J gene is TRBJ1-2, the V gene TRBV6-5; no definite D call. Per germline, CDR1 MNHEY and CDR2 SVGAGI. The CDR3 is 13 amino acids. Trimming stripped 6 bases from V and 6 bases from J, with 14 bases between. CDR3 residues: CASSPSGLDGYTF. In nucleotides, the CDR3 is TGTGCCAGCAGCCCCTCGGGTCTGGATGGCTACACCTTC.

This chain uses TRBV5-4 with TRBJ2-5, with 9 bases lining up with TRBD1. In germline, CDR1 is SGHNT, CDR2 YYREEE (reference sequence). The CDR3 has 14 amino acids. V lost 4 bases, J lost 5 bases, and 6 bases stayed unmatched. CDR3 sequence reads: CASSENRGRETQYF. CDR3 in DNA: TGTGCCAGCAGCGAAAACAGGGGGCGGGAGACCCAGTACTTC.

The chain couples TRBV10-1 to TRBJ2-1; tentative D call: TRBD1 (6 bases). Germline assignment: CDR1 WNHNN and CDR2 SYGVQD (reference sequence). The CDR3 runs to 12 residues. V shed 8 bases and J shed 3 bases, with 8 bases lying between them. CDR3 DNA: TGCGCCAGCTCAGGGGTCTACAATGAGCAGTTCTTC. Protein: CASSGVYNEQFF.

The sample holds one count of this clone. This sequence joins TRBV5-1 and TRBJ2-3; D not resolved. Germline V CDR1 and CDR2: SGHRS, YFSETQ. The CDR3 loop spans 17 amino acids. The V end lost 0 bases, the J end lost 0 bases, and 14 bases lay between the germline ends. CDR3 sequence: CASSLEAVRASTDTQYF. The CDR3 nucleotides are TGCGCCAGCAGCTTGGAAGCCGTCCGTGCTAGCACAGATACGCAGTATTTT.

This clone was found a few times. The chain links TRBV29-1 to TRBJ1-2; no clear D gene. The CDR3 is 9 residues long. Trimming cost V 2 bases and J 12 bases, with 7 bases left between them. Per the germline V gene, CDR1 is SQVTM and CDR2 is ANQGSEA. The CDR3 loop reads CSVEPGNTF. The DNA of the CDR3 is TGCAGCGTTGAACCCGGGAACACCTTC.

This rearrangement joins TRBV30 to TRBJ1-1; 8 bases align to TRBD1. Per the germline V gene, CDR1 is GTSNPN and CDR2 is SVGIG (reference sequence). V lost 2 bases, J lost 6 bases, and 11 bases stayed unmatched. CDR3 length equals 15 residues. The CDR3 reads CAWSPGGRGEAEAFF. DNA for the CDR3: TGTGCCTGGAGTCCAGGGGGCAGGGGGGAGGCTGAAGCTTTCTTT.

This clone was detected once. The CDR3 DNA is TGTGCTAGTGGTGCACGACAGGGGGTGTACGAGCAGTACTTC. It yields the protein CASGARQGVYEQYF. The rearrangement uses TRBV12-5 and TRBJ2-7, with 9 bases lining up with TRBD1. Per the germline V gene, CDR1 is LGHNT and CDR2 is FRNRAP. Trimming took 5 bases from V and 4 from J; bases not matched to a gene: 6. This CDR3 has 14 amino acids.

The chain recombines TRBV7-9 with TRBJ2-7; D perhaps matches TRBD2 (5 bases). Germline V gene data show CDR1 as SEHNR and CDR2 as FQNEAQ (reference sequence). Trimming shortened V by 7 bases and J by 5 bases, and 12 bases separated the two germline ends. CDR3 length: 12 amino acids. CDR3 region: CASNPGLNEQYF. CDR3 nucleotides: TGTGCCAGCAACCCGGGGTTGAACGAGCAGTACTTC. The complete variable domain, with remaining parts taken from reference TRBV7-9 and TRBJ2-7, reads DTGVSQNPRHKITKRGQNVTFRCDPISEHNRLYWYRQTLGQGPEFLTYFQNEAQLEKSRLLSDRFSAERPKGSFSTLEIQRTEQGDSAMYLCASNPGLNEQYFGPGTRLTVT.

The rearrangement links TRBV19 to TRBJ1-2; TRBD1 matches 7 bases. V lost 2 bases, J lost 8 bases, and 8 bases stayed unmatched. Germline assignment: CDR1 LNHDA and CDR2 SQIVND (reference sequence). This CDR3 spans 14 amino acids. CDR3 in amino acids: CASSIRQGQGGYTF. DNA for the CDR3: TGTGCCAGTAGTATACGACAGGGCCAAGGCGGCTACACCTTC.

In this sample, this clone turned up once. This rearrangement joins TRBV29-1 to TRBJ2-3; D remains unclear. The germline V gene has CDR1 SQVTM and CDR2 ANQGSEA. This CDR3 has 13 amino acids. With 0 bases removed from V and 6 bases from J, the gap between germline ends came to 10 bases. Here the CDR3 DNA reads TGCAGCGTTGAAGACGTGGCACCCGATACGCAGTATTTT. This codes for CSVEDVAPDTQYF.

The genes are TRBV2 and TRBJ2-1, with 9 bases aligning to TRBD2. The CDR3 sequence is 15 residues long. Germline trimming cut 3 bases from V and 6 bases from J; bases unmatched to any gene: 6. Per the germline V gene, CDR1 is SNHLY and CDR2 is FYNNEI. This CDR3 reads CASSDLGLAFNEQFF. The CDR3 DNA is TGTGCCAGCAGTGATTTGGGACTAGCTTTCAATGAGCAGTTCTTC. Using reference TRBV2 and TRBJ2-1 for the parts outside the CDR3, the full variable domain is EPEVTQTPSHQVTQMGQEVILRCVPISNHLYFYWYRQILGQKVEFLVSFYNNEISEKSEIFDDQFSVERPDGSNFTLKIRSTKLEDSAMYFCASSDLGLAFNEQFFGPGTRLTVL.

The chain uses TRBV3-1 (or the pseudogene TRBV3-2) and TRBJ1-2; D remains unclear. The germline V gene encodes CDR1 LGHDT and CDR2 YNNKEL (reference sequence). This CDR3 region has 14 residues. The ends were cut back, 4 bases at V and 3 bases at J, with 12 bases in the middle. CDR3 amino acids: CASSRSAGHYGYTF. The CDR3 DNA follows: TGTGCCAGCAGCCGCTCGGCAGGTCACTATGGCTACACCTTC.

The rearrangement links TRBV5-8 to TRBJ1-2, with D hard to call. Germline V gene sequence: CDR1 SGHTS, CDR2 YDEGEE. The CDR3 extends over 14 amino acids. V was trimmed by 2 bases and J by 4 bases, leaving 12 bases between them. This CDR3 reads CASSLLTISYGYTF. The CDR3, as DNA: TGTGCCAGCAGCTTACTGACAATCTCCTATGGCTACACCTTC.